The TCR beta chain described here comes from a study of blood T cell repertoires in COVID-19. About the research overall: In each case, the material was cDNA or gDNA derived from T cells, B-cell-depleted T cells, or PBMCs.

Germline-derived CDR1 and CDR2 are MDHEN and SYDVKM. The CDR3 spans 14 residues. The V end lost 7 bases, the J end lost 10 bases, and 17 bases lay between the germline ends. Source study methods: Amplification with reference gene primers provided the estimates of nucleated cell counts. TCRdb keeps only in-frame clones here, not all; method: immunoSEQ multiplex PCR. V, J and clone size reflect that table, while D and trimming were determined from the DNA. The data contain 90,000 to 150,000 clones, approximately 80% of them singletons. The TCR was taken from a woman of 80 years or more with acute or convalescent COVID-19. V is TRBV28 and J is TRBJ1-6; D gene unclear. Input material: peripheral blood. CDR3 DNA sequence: TGTGCCAGCACCTCAGCCTGGCGGGGATCACCCCTCCACTTT. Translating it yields CASTSAWRGSPLHF. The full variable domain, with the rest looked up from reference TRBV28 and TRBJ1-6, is DVKVTQSSRYLVKRTGEKVFLECVQDMDHENMFWYRQDPGLGLRLIYFSYDVKMKEKGDIPEGYSVSREKKERFSLILESASTNQTSMYLCASTSAWRGSPLHFGNGTRLTVT.